This TCR beta chain was sequenced for a study of CD8+CD57+ T cells in acquired aplastic anemia. J was trimmed by 4 bases and V by 6 bases; bases with no gene match: 7. This CDR3 region has 14 residues. The germline gives CDR1 DFQATT, CDR2 SNEGSKA (reference sequence). This clonotype was observed a handful of times. Sequenced patients had shown CD8+CD57+ cell expansion by flow cytometry. The template for TCR beta VDJ and CDR3 sequence profiling was genomic DNA. MiXCR, run by TCRdb on the reads, gives a single entry per CDR3 protein. The sample contains approximately 130,000 distinct CDR3 sequences, approximately 50% of which appear only once.

The sample comprised sorted CD4+, CD8+, or CD8+CD57+ T cells (not recorded which) from PBMCs. The rearrangement joins TRBV20-1 to TRBJ1-5; the match to TRBD1 covers 9 bases. The TCR comes from a human donor with aplastic anemia. DNA for the CDR3: TGCAGTGCGCGCCGGGACAGGGAGAATCAGCCCCAGCATTTT. It is translated as CSARRDRENQPQHF.